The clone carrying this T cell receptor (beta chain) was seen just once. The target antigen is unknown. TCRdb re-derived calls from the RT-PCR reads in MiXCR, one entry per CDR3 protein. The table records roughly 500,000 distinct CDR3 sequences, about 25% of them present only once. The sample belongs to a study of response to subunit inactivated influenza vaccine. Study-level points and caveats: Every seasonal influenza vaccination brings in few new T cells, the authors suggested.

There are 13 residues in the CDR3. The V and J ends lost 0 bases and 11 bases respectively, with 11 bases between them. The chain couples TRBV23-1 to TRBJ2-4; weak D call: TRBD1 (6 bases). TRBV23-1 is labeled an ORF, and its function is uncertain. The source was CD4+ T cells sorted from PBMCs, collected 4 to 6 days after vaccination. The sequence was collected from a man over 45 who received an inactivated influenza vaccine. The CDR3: CASSQSGQVLQYF. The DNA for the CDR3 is TGCGCCAGCAGTCAATCGGGACAAGTCCTTCAGTACTTC.